Listed here is a single T cell receptor (beta chain). The clone's antigen remains unknown. Per-nucleotide qualities are absent, and no much larger clonotype sits a single base away. The library came from RT-PCR. Sequencing was carried out with an Illumina HiSeq 2500. TCRdb applied fastp at Q25 and MiXCR to the public reads, then kept only in-frame beta chains. Records with the same CDR3 protein are collapsed into one entry carrying the most frequent genes and DNA. The sample table lists about 700,000 distinct CDR3 sequences, approximately 13% of them with a count of one. The ten largest clones represent less than 7% of the sample. V is clipped by 6 bases and J by 2 bases, and the sequence between their germline boundaries is 14 bases long. Looking up the germline V gene yields CDR1 MNHEY and CDR2 SVGEGT. The CDR3 numbers 15 residues from cysteine through phenylalanine. Just the 45-base CDR3 DNA is kept, in frame starting at base 1.

This record comes from a study of response to subunit inactivated influenza vaccine (dated by TCRdb to 2016 to 2019). In the study overall: The study used deep quantitative T cell receptor repertoire profiling to track responses to a trivalent subunit inactivated influenza vaccine.

General conclusions and limits of the study: It was suggested by the authors that each seasonal influenza vaccination may recruit only a limited number of new T cells.

Sequences were derived from PBMCs from blood, sampled roughly 15 days before vaccination. This sequence uses TRBV6-2 or TRBV6-3 and TRBJ1-5, with the identity of the D gene unclear. This TCR was sampled from a middle-aged man who received an inactivated influenza vaccine. Donor details come from another sample of the same person, matched by shared clones. The nucleotide sequence is given as TGTGCCAGCAGGAACACTGAAGAGGGCAATCAGCCCCAGCATTTT. Its translation is CASRNTEEGNQPQHF.